What follows are 29 T cell receptor beta chains derived from one specimen sequenced in a study of blood T cell repertoires in COVID-19. Here immunoSEQ multiplex PCR was the method, and the copy in TCRdb shows in-frame clones only, minus some. The table shows under 300,000 clones, with about 83% occurring only once. Sequencing was done on a sample of peripheral blood. Every receptor here comes from a man at least 80 years old with acute or convalescent COVID-19.

V is TRBV29-1 and J is TRBJ1-2; 7 positions match TRBD1. The CDR3 consists of 15 residues. Trimming removed 2 bases from V and 0 bases from J; junction bases left unmatched: 6. Germline V gene data show CDR1 as SQVTM and CDR2 as ANQGSEA. CDR3 sequence reads: CSVERTGQPNYGYTF. CDR3 DNA sequence: TGCAGCGTTGAAAGGACAGGCCAACCTAACTATGGCTACACCTTC. The whole variable domain, remainder taken from reference TRBV29-1 and TRBJ1-2, is SAVISQKPSRDICQRGTSLTIQCQVDSQVTMMFWYRQQPGQSLTLIATANQGSEATYESGFVIDKFPISRPNLTFSTLTVSNMSPEDSSIYLCSVERTGQPNYGYTFGSGTRLTVV.

The rearrangement links TRBV3-1 (or the pseudogene TRBV3-2) to TRBJ2-7; no firm D call. CDR3 size: 15 residues. Germline CDR1 LGHDT, CDR2 YNNKEL (reference sequence). Trimming shortened V by 0 bases and J by 4 bases, and 13 bases separated the two germline ends. In nucleotides, the CDR3 is TGTGCCAGCAGCCAAGACGCGAATCCTACTTACGAGCAGTACTTC. Translation gives CASSQDANPTYEQYF.

The gene calls are TRBV4-1 and TRBJ2-5, with unresolved D. CDR3 length: 17 residues. V was trimmed by 0 bases and J by 1 base, leaving 15 bases between them. Germline V gives CDR1 MGHRA, CDR2 YSYEKL. The CDR3 DNA sequence: TGCGCCAGCAGCCAAGAAGGCTATCCAGGCCTCCAAGAGACCCAGTACTTC. This sequence encodes CASSQEGYPGLQETQYF.

The V gene is TRBV9, the J gene TRBJ2-3, with TRBD2 as a possible D gene (5 bases). With 4 bases removed from V and 6 bases from J, the gap between germline ends came to 15 bases. The CDR3 runs 14 residues. From germline, CDR1 is SGDLS and CDR2 YYNGEE. The CDR3 DNA is TGTGCCAGCAGCTCTCCTCCCCCGGGGGATACGCAGTATTTT. This translates into CASSSPPPGDTQYF.

V and J are TRBV2 and TRBJ1-1; 10 positions agree with TRBD1. The CDR3 covers 13 residues. Germline values: CDR1 SNHLY, CDR2 FYNNEI. V dropped 11 bases and J dropped 3; count of bases not matched to a gene: 6. The CDR3: CAGDRGLDTEAFF. The CDR3 DNA sequence: TGTGCCGGCGACAGGGGGCTAGACACTGAAGCTTTCTTT.

The chain combines TRBV20-1 with TRBJ1-6; D not resolved. The length of the CDR3 is 13 residues. Germline CDR1 and CDR2: DFQATT and SNEGSKA (reference sequence). Trimming shortened V by 3 bases and J by 5 bases, and 8 bases separated the two germline ends. In DNA form, the CDR3 reads TGCAGTGCTAGTACCAGTCATAATTCACCCCTCCACTTT. It yields the protein CSASTSHNSPLHF.

Worth noting for this clone: The identical CDR3 is also encoded by other nucleotide sequences in the sample. This chain connects TRBV6-5 to TRBJ1-5, with TRBD1 matching 7 bases. The junction had 4 bases not matched to a gene; V was cut back by 6 bases and J by 5 bases. This CDR3 spans 13 amino acids. Germline assignment: CDR1 MNHEY and CDR2 SVGAGI. The CDR3 nucleotides read TGTGCCAGCAGCGTCGACAGGGATCAGCCCCAGCATTTT. It codes for CASSVDRDQPQHF.

The rearrangement uses TRBV5-4 and TRBJ2-3, with TRBD1 matching over 11 bases. CDR3 size: 15 residues. J gave up 5 bases and V 2 bases, and 4 bases lay outside the gene matches. Germline V gives CDR1 SGHNT, CDR2 YYREEE (reference sequence). The CDR3 sequence: CASSFGTGGIDTQYF. The CDR3 DNA sequence: TGTGCCAGCAGCTTCGGGACAGGGGGGATAGATACGCAGTATTTT.

The rearrangement uses TRBV7-3 and TRBJ2-5; the D is unclear. CDR1 and CDR2 (germline): SGHTA, FQGTGA. There are 13 residues in the CDR3. V was trimmed by 2 bases and J by 2 bases, leaving 6 bases between them. CDR3 DNA: TGTGCCAGCAGCTTACAGATTCAAGAGACCCAGTACTTC. This translates into CASSLQIQETQYF.

The chain uses TRBV19 and TRBJ2-2; 8 positions agree with TRBD2. The J segment lost 2 bases and the V segment lost 4 bases, leaving 12 bases of the junction unmatched. Germline V gene data show CDR1 as LNHDA and CDR2 as SQIVND (reference sequence). This CDR3 comprises 18 residues. The CDR3 nucleotides read TGTGCCAGTAGTACGGGAGGGGGAGGAGGGACCAACACCGGGGAGCTGTTTTTT. The encoded protein is CASSTGGGGGTNTGELFF.

This clone has ten or more counts. The rearrangement joins TRBV10-2 to TRBJ2-7; 8 positions agree with TRBD2. Germline loops: CDR1 WSHSY, CDR2 SAAADI. Trimming removed 7 bases from V and 5 bases from J; junction bases left unmatched: 7. There are 13 residues in the CDR3. CDR3: CASMQIAGNEQYF. The CDR3 DNA reads TGCGCCAGCATGCAGATAGCGGGGAACGAGCAGTACTTC.

The chain recombines TRBV7-2 with TRBJ2-5; tentatively, D is TRBD1 (5 bases). V was clipped by 5 bases and J by 5 bases, with 15 bases between them. CDR1 is SGHTA, CDR2 FQGNSA, per germline. The CDR3 contains 14 residues. The CDR3 is CASSLGWRQETQYF. The CDR3 bases are TGTGCCAGCAGCCTAGGGTGGAGACAGGAGACCCAGTACTTC.

The chain has TRBV7-2 and TRBJ2-3, with TRBD2 matching 11 bases. Trimming cost V 1 base and J 1 base; bases outside gene matches: 4. Germline values: CDR1 SGHTA, CDR2 FQGNSA. This CDR3 region has 17 residues. In DNA form, the CDR3 reads TGTGCCAGCAGCTTAGTAGCGGGGGGGCGGGGCACAGATACGCAGTATTTT. Translating it yields CASSLVAGGRGTDTQYF. The full variable domain, with the rest looked up from reference TRBV7-2 and TRBJ2-3, is GAGVSQSPSNKVTEKGKDVELRCDPISGHTALYWYRQSLGQGLEFLIYFQGNSAPDKSGLPSDRFSAERTGGSVSTLTIQRTQQEDSAVYLCASSLVAGGRGTDTQYFGPGTRLTVL.

This chain links TRBV18 with TRBJ2-5; no reliable D call. Between the trimmed V and J ends, which lost 2 bases and 5 bases, there was a span of 9 bases. Germline V gives CDR1 KGHSH, CDR2 LQKENI. The CDR3 consists of 13 residues. The CDR3 coding sequence is TGTGCCAGCTCACCAAGCGCCGGGGAGACCCAGTACTTC. Its translation: CASSPSAGETQYF.

V usage is TRBV10-2 and J usage is TRBJ1-5, with 9 bases lining up with TRBD1. The V and J ends lost 4 bases and 12 bases, in that order; junction bases with no gene match: 4. Looked up from germline, CDR1 is WSHSY and CDR2 is SAAADI. This CDR3 region has 12 residues. The CDR3 here is CASSAVDRGQHF. Written as DNA, the CDR3 is TGCGCCAGCAGTGCCGTGGACAGGGGCCAGCATTTT.

The rearrangement links TRBV2 to TRBJ2-7, with D uncertain. Trimming pared 4 bases from V and 3 bases from J, leaving 4 bases between. Germline V gene lookup returns CDR1 SNHLY and CDR2 FYNNEI. The CDR3 sequence is 11 residues long. For the CDR3, the DNA is TGTGCCAGCAGTGGGAGCTACGAGCAGTACTTC. Protein product: CASSGSYEQYF.

V is TRBV27 and J is TRBJ2-1; 9 bases line up with TRBD1. Germline V gene data show CDR1 as MNHEY and CDR2 as SMNVEV (reference sequence). The CDR3 is 15 amino acids. V lost 4 bases to trimming and J lost 7 bases; unmatched junction nucleotides: 8. For the CDR3, the DNA is TGTGCCAGCAGTTCTCCCCGGGACAGGGAAAATGAGCAGTTCTTC. Translation: CASSSPRDRENEQFF.

The chain recombines TRBV7-9 with TRBJ2-5; the match to TRBD1 covers 8 bases. The CDR3 sequence is 14 residues long. Germline-derived CDR1 and CDR2 are SEHNR and FQNEAQ (reference sequence). Losses at the gene ends were 4 bases for V and 3 bases for J; bases not matched to a gene: 4. The CDR3 DNA sequence: TGTGCCAGCAGCTCTCAGGGGGCAGAAGAGACCCAGTACTTC. It specifies CASSSQGAEETQYF.

This clone was counted a few times. Germline and junction disagree at one end, which may indicate a read error. The chain is built from TRBV28 and TRBJ1-2, with TRBD1 matching 7 bases. The CDR3 spans 12 residues. CDR1 is MDHEN, CDR2 SYDVKM, per germline. The CDR3 nucleotides read TGTGCCAGCAGCCCCCCAGCCGGGACAGCGGGTTTC. It encodes CASSPPAGTAGF.

The gene calls are TRBV24-1 and TRBJ2-5; D remains unclear. The CDR3 length is 13 residues. CDR1 and CDR2 (germline): KGHDR, SFDVKD. V was shortened by 3 bases and J by 7 bases, with 11 bases between the two germline ends. The CDR3 here is CATSDDGLGTQYF. The CDR3 nucleotides are TGTGCCACCAGTGATGACGGGTTGGGGACCCAGTACTTC.

This chain joins TRBV28 and TRBJ1-1; 8 bases agree with TRBD1. CDR3 size: 16 residues. CDR1 and CDR2 (germline): MDHEN, SYDVKM. Trimming cost V 2 bases and J 5 bases; bases outside gene matches: 10. The CDR3 sequence is CASSLVVGTGMTEAFF. The CDR3 coding sequence is TGTGCCAGCAGTTTAGTCGTCGGGACAGGAATGACTGAAGCTTTCTTT. Full variable domain (remainder filled in from reference TRBV28 and TRBJ1-1): DVKVTQSSRYLVKRTGEKVFLECVQDMDHENMFWYRQDPGLGLRLIYFSYDVKMKEKGDIPEGYSVSREKKERFSLILESASTNQTSMYLCASSLVVGTGMTEAFFGQGTRLTVV.

This chain joins TRBV9 and TRBJ1-1; a weak D match, TRBD1 (5 bases). CDR1 SGDLS and CDR2 YYNGEE come from the germline V gene. The CDR3 totals 15 residues. V shed 5 bases and J shed 0 bases, with 14 bases lying between them. The CDR3 nucleotides are TGTGCCAGCAGTGTGGGAGGGGTACTGAACACTGAAGCTTTCTTT. This gives the protein CASSVGGVLNTEAFF.

This clone appeared once. This chain links TRBV5-4 with TRBJ2-5; TRBD2 matches 11 bases. Germline V lookup: CDR1 SGHNT, CDR2 YYREEE (reference sequence). V dropped 0 bases and J dropped 5; count of bases not matched to a gene: 3. The CDR3 has 15 residues. The CDR3 bases are TGTGCCAGCAGCTTGGAGGCTAGCGGGGGGGAGACCCAGTACTTC. This encodes CASSLEASGGETQYF.

The chain links TRBV19 to TRBJ1-1; D not resolved. The CDR3 covers 14 residues. Per germline, CDR1 LNHDA and CDR2 SQIVND (reference sequence). V lost 8 bases to trimming and J lost 0 bases, with 13 bases between them. The CDR3 region has the DNA TGTGCCAGTGGCCCACAGTCTATGAACACTGAAGCTTTCTTT. Translated, it gives CASGPQSMNTEAFF.

The chain joins TRBV28 to TRBJ1-6; tentatively, D is TRBD1 (6 bases). Trimming cost V 6 bases and J 10 bases, with 16 bases left between them. The CDR3 spans 14 residues. Per germline, CDR1 MDHEN and CDR2 SYDVKM. The CDR3 is CASSSQGLFSPLHF. CDR3 DNA: TGTGCCAGCAGCTCACAGGGATTATTCTCACCCCTCCACTTT. The complete variable domain, with remaining parts taken from reference TRBV28 and TRBJ1-6, reads DVKVTQSSRYLVKRTGEKVFLECVQDMDHENMFWYRQDPGLGLRLIYFSYDVKMKEKGDIPEGYSVSREKKERFSLILESASTNQTSMYLCASSSQGLFSPLHFGNGTRLTVT.

The chain has TRBV7-6 and TRBJ1-1; no clear D. Trimming took 1 base from V and 5 from J, leaving 17 bases between them. The CDR3 loop spans 16 amino acids. Germline V gives CDR1 SGHVS, CDR2 FNYEAQ. The CDR3 region has the DNA TGTGCCAGCAGCTTAGTATCTACGGAGGGAGGTACTGAAGCTTTCTTT. Translation: CASSLVSTEGGTEAFF.

J is TRBJ1-2 and V is TRBV3-1 (or the pseudogene TRBV3-2); possible D gene TRBD1, 5 bases. CDR3 length equals 15 residues. The germline V and J ends were trimmed by 3 bases and 7 bases, with 18 bases remaining between them. Per the germline V gene, CDR1 is LGHDT and CDR2 is YNNKEL (reference sequence). CDR3 protein: CASSHLLQGTGGYTF. The DNA for the CDR3 is TGTGCCAGCAGCCACCTCCTCCAGGGCACCGGTGGCTACACCTTC.

The chain joins TRBV11-3 to TRBJ2-1; the D gene is possibly TRBD2 (5 bases). The CDR3 spans 15 residues. The ends were cut back, 3 bases at V and 2 bases at J, with 11 bases in the middle. Germline V gives CDR1 SGHNT, CDR2 YENEEA. Here the CDR3 reads CASSLVAIPYNEQFF. The CDR3 DNA reads TGTGCCAGCAGCTTGGTAGCGATCCCCTACAATGAGCAGTTCTTC.

The V call is TRBV7-9, the J call TRBJ2-1; D is perhaps TRBD2 (6 bases). The length of the CDR3 is 16 residues. Trimming cost V 5 bases and J 0 bases, with 14 bases left between them. The germline V gene encodes CDR1 SEHNR and CDR2 FQNEAQ (reference sequence). The chain's CDR3 is CASSPGTSFSYNEQFF. Written as DNA, the CDR3 is TGTGCCAGCAGCCCCGGGACTTCCTTCTCCTACAATGAGCAGTTCTTC.